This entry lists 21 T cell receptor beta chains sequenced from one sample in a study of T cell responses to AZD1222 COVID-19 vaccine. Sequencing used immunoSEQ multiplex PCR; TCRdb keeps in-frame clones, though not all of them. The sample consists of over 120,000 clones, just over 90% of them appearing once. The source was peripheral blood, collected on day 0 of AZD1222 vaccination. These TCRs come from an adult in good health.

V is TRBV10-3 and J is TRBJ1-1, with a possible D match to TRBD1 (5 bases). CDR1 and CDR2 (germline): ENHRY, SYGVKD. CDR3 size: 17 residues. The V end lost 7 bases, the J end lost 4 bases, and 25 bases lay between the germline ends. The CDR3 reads CAITGGTATGGATEAFF. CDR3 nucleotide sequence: TGTGCCATCACTGGCGGGACGGCGACTGGTGGTGCCACTGAAGCTTTCTTT.

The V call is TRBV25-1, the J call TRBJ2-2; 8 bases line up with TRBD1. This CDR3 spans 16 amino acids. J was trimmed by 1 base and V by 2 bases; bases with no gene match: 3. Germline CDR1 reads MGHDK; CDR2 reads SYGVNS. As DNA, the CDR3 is TGTGCCAGCAGTGAACTCGGGACAGGGAACACCGGGGAGCTGTTTTTT. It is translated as CASSELGTGNTGELFF.

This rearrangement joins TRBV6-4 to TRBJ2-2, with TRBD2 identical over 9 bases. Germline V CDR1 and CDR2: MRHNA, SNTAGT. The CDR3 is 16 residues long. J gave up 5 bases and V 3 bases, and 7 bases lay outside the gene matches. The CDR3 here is CASSDRTSAETGELFF. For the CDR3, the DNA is TGTGCCAGCAGTGATAGGACTAGCGCGGAAACCGGGGAGCTGTTTTTT.

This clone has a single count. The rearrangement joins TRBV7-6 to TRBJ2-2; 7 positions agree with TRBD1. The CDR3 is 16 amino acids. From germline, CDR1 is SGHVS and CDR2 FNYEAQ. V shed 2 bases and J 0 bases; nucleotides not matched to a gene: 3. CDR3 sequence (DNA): TGTGCCAGCAGCTTACGCACAGGGGCGAACACCGGGGAGCTGTTTTTT. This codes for CASSLRTGANTGELFF.

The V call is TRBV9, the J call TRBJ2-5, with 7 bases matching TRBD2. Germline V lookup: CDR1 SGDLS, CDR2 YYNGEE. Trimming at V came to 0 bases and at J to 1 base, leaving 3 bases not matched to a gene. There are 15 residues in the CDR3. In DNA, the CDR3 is TGTGCCAGCAGCGTAGAGTCGGGGGGCCAAGAGACCCAGTACTTC. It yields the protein CASSVESGGQETQYF.

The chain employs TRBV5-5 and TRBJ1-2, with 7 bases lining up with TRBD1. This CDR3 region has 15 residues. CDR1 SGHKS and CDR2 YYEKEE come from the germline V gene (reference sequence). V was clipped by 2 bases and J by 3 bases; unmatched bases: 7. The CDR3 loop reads CASSLGDREYYGYTF. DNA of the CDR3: TGTGCCAGCAGCTTAGGAGACAGGGAGTACTATGGCTACACCTTC.

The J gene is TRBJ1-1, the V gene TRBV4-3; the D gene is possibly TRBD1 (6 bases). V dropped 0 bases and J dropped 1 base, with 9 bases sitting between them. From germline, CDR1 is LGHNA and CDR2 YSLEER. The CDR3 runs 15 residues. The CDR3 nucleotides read TGCGCCAGCAGCCAAGATTGGACAGCGAACACTGAAGCTTTCTTT. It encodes CASSQDWTANTEAFF.

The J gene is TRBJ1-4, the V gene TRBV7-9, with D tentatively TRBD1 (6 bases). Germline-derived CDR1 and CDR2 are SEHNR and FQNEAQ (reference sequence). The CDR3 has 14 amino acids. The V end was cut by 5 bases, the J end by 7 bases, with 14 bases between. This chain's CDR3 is CASSGGAGAEKLFF. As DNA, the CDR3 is TGTGCCAGCAGCGGGGGCGCGGGGGCTGAAAAACTGTTTTTT.

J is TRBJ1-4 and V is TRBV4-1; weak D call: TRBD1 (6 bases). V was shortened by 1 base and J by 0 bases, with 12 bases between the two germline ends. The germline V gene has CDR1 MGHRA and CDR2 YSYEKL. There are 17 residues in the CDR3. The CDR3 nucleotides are TGCGCCAGCAGCCAAGGGAGGACAGTTTCAACTAATGAAAAACTGTTTTTT. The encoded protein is CASSQGRTVSTNEKLFF.

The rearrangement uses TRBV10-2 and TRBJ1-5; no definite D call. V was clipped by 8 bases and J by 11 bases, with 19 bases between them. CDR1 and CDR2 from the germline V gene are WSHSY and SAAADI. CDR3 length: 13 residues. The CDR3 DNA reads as TGCGCCAGCCCTCAGCCTCTCAATCAAGCCCAGCATTTT. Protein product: CASPQPLNQAQHF.

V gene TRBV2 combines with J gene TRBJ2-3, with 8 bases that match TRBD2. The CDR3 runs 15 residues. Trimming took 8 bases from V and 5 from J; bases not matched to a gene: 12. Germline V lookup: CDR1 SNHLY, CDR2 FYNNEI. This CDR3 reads CASPTGRGAGDTQYF. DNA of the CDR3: TGTGCCAGCCCGACCGGGCGGGGGGCTGGAGATACGCAGTATTTT.

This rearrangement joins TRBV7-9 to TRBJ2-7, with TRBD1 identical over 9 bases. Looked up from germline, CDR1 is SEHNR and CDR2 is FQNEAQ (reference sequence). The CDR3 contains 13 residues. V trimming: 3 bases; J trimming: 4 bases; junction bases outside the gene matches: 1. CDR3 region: CASSFDRGYEQYF. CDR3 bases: TGTGCCAGCAGCTTCGACAGGGGGTACGAGCAGTACTTC.

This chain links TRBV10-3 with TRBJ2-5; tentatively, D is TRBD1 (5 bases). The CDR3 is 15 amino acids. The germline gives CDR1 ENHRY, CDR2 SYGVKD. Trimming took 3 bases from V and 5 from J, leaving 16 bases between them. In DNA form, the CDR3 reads TGTGCCATCAGTGAACGCCAGGGAAACTTGGAGACCCAGTACTTC. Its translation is CAISERQGNLETQYF.

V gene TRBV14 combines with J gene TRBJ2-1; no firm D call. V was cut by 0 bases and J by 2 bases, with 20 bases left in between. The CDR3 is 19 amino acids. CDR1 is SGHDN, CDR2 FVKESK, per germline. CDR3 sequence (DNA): TGTGCCAGCAGCCAAGATATAAGGGCTAAAGGCCAGCCCTACAATGAGCAGTTCTTC. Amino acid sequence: CASSQDIRAKGQPYNEQFF.

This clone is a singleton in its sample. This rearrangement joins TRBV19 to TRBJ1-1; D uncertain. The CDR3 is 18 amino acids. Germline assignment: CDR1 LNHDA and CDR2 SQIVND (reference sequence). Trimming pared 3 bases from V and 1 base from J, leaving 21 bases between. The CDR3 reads CASSIWSGASGGNTEAFF. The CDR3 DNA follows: TGTGCCAGTAGTATTTGGTCTGGAGCAAGCGGAGGGAACACTGAAGCTTTCTTT.

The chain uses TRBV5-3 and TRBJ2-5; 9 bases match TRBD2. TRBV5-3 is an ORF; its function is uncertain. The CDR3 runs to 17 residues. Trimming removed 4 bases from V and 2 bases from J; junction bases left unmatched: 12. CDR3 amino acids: CARSPAEVAGEQETQYF. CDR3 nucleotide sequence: TGTGCCAGAAGCCCCGCTGAGGTAGCGGGGGAACAAGAGACCCAGTACTTC.

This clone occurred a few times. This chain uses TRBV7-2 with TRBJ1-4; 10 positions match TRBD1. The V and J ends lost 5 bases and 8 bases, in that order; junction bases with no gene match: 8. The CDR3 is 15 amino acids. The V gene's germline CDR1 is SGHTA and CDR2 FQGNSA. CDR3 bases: TGTGCCAGCAGCGATCGACAGGGGGCGCGGGAAAAACTGTTTTTT. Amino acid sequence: CASSDRQGAREKLFF.

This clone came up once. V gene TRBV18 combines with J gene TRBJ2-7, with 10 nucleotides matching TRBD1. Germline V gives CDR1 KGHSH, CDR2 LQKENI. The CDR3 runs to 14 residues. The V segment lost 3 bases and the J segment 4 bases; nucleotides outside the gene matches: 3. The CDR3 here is CASSPRTGGYEQYF. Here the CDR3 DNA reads TGTGCCAGCTCACCTAGGACAGGGGGATACGAGCAGTACTTC. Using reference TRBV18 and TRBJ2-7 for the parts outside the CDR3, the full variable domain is NAGVMQNPRHLVRRRGQEARLRCSPMKGHSHVYWYRQLPEEGLKFMVYLQKENIIDESGMPKERFSAEFPKEGPSILRIQQVVRGDSAAYFCASSPRTGGYEQYFGPGTRLTVT.

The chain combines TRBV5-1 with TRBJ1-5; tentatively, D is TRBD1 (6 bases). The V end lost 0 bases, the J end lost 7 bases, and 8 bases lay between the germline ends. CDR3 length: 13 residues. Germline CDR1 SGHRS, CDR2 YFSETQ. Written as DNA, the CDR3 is TGCGCCAGCAGCTTGGAGGGGGAGCAGCCCCAGCATTTT. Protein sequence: CASSLEGEQPQHF.

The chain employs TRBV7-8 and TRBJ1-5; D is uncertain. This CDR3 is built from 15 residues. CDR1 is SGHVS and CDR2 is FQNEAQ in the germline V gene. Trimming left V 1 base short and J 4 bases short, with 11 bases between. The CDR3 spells CASSLGSQENQPQHF. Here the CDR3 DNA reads TGTGCCAGCAGCTTAGGATCGCAGGAAAATCAGCCCCAGCATTTT.

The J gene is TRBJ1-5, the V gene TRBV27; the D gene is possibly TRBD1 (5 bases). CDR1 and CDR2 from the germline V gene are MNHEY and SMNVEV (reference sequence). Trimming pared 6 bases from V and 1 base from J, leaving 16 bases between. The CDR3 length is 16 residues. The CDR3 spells CASRNLRVGSNQPQHF. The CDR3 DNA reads TGTGCCAGCAGGAACCTCAGGGTGGGAAGCAATCAGCCCCAGCATTTT.